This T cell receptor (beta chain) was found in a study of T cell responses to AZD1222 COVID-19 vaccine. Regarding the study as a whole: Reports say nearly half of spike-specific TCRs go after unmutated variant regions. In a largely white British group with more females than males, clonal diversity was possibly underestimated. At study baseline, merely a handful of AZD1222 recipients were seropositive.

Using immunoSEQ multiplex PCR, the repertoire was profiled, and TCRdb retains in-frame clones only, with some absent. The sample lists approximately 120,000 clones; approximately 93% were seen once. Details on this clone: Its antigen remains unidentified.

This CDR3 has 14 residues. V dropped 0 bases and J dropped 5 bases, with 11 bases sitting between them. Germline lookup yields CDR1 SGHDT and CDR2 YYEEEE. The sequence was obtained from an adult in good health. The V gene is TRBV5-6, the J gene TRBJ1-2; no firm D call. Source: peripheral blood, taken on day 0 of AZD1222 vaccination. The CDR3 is CASSLGAEQYGYTF. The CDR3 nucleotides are TGTGCCAGCAGCTTGGGGGCGGAACAGTATGGCTACACCTTC.